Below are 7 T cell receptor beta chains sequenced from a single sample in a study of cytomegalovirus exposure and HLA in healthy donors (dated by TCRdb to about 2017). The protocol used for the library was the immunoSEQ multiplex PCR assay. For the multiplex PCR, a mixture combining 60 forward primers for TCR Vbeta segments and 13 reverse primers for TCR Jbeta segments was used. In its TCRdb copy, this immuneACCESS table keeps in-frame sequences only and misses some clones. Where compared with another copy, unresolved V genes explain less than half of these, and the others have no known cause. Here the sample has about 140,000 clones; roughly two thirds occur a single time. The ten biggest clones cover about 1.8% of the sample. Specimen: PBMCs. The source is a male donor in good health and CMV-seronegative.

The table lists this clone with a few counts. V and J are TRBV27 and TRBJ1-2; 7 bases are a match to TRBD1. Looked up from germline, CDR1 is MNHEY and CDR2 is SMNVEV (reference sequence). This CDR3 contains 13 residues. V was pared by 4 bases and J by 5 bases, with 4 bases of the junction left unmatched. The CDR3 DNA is TGTGCCAGCAGTTACAGGGGAGGTTATGGCTACACCTTC. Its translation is CASSYRGGYGYTF.

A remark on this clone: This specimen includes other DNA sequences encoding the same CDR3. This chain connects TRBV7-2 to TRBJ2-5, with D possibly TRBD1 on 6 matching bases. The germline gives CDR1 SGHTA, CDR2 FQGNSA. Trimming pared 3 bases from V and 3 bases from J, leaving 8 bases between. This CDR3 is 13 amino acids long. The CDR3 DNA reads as TGTGCCAGCAGCTTCGCAGGGGAAGAGACCCAGTACTTC. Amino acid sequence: CASSFAGEETQYF.

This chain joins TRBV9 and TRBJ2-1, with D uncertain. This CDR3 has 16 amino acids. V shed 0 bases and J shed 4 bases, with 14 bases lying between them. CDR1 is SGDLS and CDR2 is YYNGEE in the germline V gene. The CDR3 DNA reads TGTGCCAGCAGCGTAGATGGCGGTTCTTCTTACAATGAGCAGTTCTTC. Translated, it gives CASSVDGGSSYNEQFF.

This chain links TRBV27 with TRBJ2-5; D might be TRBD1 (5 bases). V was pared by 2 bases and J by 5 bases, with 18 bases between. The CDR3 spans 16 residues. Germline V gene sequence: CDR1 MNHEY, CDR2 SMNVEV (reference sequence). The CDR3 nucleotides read TGTGCCAGCAGTTTAACAGGATCTGCTTTTGGGGAGACCCAGTACTTC. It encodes CASSLTGSAFGETQYF.

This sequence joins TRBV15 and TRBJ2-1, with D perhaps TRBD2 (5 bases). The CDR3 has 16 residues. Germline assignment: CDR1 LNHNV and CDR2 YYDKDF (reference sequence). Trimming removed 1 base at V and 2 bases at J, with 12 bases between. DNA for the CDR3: TGTGCCACCAGCAGAGGAGGGTGGGATACCTACAATGAGCAGTTCTTC. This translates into CATSRGGWDTYNEQFF.

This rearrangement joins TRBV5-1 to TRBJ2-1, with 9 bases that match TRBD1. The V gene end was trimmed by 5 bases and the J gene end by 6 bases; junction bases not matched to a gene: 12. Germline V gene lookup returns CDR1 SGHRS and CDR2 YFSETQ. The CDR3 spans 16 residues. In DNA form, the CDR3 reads TGCGCCAGCAGGGGTTTTCTCGGGACAGGGACCAATGAGCAGTTCTTC. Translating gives CASRGFLGTGTNEQFF. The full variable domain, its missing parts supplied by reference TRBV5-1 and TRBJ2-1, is KAGVTQTPRYLIKTRGQQVTLSCSPISGHRSVSWYQQTPGQGLQFLFEYFSETQRNKGNFPGRFSGRQFSNSRSEMNVSTLELGDSALYLCASRGFLGTGTNEQFFGPGTRLTVL.

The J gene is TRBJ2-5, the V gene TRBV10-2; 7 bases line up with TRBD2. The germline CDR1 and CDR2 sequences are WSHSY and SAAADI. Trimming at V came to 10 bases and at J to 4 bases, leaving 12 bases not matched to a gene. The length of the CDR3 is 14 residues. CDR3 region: CATSSGGLGETQYF. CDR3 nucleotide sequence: TGCGCCACTTCGTCGGGGGGTTTAGGAGAGACCCAGTACTTC.